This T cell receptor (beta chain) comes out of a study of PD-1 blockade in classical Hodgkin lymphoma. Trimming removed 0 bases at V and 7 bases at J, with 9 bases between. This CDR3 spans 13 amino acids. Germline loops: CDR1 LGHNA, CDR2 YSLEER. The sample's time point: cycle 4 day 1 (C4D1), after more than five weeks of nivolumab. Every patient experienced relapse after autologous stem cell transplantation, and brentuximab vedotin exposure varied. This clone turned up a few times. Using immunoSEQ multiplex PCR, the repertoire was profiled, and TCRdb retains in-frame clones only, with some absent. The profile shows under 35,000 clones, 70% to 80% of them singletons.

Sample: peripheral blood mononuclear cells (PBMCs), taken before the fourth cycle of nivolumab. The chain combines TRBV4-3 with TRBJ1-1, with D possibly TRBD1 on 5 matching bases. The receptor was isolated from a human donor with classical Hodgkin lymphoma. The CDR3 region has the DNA TGCGCCAGCAGCCAAGATTGGGGGTTTGAAGCTTTCTTT. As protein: CASSQDWGFEAFF.